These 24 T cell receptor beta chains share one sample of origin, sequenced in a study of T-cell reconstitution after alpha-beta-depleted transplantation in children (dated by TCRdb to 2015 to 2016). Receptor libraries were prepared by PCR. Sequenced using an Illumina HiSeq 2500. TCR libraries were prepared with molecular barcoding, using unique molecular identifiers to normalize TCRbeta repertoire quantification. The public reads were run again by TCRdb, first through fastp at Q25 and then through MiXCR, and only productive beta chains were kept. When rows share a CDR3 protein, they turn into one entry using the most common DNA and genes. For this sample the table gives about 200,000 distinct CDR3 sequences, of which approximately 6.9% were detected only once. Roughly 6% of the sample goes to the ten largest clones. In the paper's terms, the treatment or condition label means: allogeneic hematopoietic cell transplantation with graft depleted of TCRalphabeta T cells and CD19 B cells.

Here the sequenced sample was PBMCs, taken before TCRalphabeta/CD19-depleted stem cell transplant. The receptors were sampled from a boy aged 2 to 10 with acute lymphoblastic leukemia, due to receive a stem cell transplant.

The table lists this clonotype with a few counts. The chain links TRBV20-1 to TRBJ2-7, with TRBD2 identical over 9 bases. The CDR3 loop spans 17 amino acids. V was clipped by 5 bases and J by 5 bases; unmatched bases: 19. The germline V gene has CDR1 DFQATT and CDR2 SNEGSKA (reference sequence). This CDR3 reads CSAPPPRREGRWDEQYF. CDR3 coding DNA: TGCAGTGCTCCACCCCCGAGGCGGGAGGGTAGGTGGGACGAGCAGTACTTC.

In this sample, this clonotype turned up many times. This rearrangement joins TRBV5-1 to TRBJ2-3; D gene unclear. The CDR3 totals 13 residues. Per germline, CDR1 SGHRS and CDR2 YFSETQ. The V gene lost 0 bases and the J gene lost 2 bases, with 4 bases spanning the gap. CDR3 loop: CASSLGNTDTQYF. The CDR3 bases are TGCGCCAGCAGCTTGGGAAACACAGATACGCAGTATTTT.

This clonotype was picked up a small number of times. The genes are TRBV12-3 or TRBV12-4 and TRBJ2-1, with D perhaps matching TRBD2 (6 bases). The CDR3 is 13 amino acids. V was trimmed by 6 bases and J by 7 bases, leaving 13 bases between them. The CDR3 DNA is TGTGCCAGCAGGGACCGCCTAGCGAATGAGCAGTTCTTC. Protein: CASRDRLANEQFF.

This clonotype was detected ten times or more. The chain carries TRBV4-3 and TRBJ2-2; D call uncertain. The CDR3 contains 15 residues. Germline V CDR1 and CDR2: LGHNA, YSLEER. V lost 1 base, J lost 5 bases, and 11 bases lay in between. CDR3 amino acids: CASSQVDPTTGELFF. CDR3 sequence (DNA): TGCGCCAGCAGCCAAGTCGACCCCACTACCGGGGAGCTGTTTTTT.

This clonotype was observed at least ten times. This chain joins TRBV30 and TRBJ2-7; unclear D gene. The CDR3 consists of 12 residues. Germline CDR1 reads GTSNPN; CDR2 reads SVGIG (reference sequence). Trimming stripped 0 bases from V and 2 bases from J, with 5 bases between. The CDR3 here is CAWSVGAYEQYF. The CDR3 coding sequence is TGTGCCTGGAGTGTTGGCGCCTACGAGCAGTACTTC.

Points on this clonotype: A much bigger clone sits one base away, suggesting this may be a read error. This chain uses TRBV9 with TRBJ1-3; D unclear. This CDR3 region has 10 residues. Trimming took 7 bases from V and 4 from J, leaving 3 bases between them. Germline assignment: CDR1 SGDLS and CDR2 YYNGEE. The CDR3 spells CASGGNTIYF. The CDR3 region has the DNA TGTGCCAGCGGCGGAAACACCATATATTTT.

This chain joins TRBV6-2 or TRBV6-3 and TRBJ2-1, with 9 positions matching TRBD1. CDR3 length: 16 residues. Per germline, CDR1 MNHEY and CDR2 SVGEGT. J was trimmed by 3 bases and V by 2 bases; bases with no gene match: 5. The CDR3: CASSYLLGQGYNEQFF. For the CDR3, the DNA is TGTGCCAGCAGTTACCTTCTGGGACAGGGCTACAATGAGCAGTTCTTC.

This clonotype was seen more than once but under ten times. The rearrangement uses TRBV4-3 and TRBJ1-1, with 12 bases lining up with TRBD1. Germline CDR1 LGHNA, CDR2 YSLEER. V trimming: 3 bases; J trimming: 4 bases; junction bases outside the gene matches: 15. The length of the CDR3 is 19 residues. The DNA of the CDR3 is TGCGCCAGCAGCCAGGATGCCGGGACAGGGGGCGGATGGGTCACTGAAGCTTTCTTT. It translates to CASSQDAGTGGGWVTEAFF.

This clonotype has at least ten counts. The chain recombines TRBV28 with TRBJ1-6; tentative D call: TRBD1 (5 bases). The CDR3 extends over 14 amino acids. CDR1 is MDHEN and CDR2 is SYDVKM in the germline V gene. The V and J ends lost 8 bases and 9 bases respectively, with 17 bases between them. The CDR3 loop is CASYGRGRGSPLHF. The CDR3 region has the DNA TGTGCCAGCTACGGGAGGGGTAGGGGTTCACCCCTCCACTTT.

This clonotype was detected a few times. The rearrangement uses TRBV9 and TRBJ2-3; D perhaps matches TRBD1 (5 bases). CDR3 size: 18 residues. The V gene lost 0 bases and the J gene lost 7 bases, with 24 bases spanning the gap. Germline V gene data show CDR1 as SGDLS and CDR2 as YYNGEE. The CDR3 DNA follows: TGTGCCAGCAGCGTAGCAACAGGACCCCGCGCTACGGCGAATACGCAGTATTTT. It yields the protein CASSVATGPRATANTQYF.

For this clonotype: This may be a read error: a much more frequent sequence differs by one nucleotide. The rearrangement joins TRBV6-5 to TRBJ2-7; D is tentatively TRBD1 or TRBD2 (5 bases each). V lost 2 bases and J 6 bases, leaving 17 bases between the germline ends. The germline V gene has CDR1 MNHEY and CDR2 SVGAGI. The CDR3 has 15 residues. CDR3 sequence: CASSYGRGRKPEQYF. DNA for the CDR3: TGTGCCAGCAGTTACGGTCGGGGCAGGAAACCCGAGCAGTACTTC.

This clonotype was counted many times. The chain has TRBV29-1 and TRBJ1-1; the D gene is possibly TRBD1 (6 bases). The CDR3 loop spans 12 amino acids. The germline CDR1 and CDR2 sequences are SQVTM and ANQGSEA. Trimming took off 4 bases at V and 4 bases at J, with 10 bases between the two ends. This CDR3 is CSVAGAGTEAFF. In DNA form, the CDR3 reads TGCAGCGTTGCAGGGGCCGGCACTGAAGCTTTCTTT.

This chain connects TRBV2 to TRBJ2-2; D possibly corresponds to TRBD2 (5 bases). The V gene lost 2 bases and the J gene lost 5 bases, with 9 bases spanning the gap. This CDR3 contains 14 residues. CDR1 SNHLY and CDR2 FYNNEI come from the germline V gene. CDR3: CASSERGRTGELFF. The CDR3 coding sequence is TGTGCCAGCAGTGAACGGGGAAGAACCGGGGAGCTGTTTTTT.

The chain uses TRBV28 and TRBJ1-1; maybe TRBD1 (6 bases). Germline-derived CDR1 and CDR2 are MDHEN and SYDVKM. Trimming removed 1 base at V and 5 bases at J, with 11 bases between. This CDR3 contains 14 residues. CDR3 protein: CASSLLRGQTEAFF. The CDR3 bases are TGTGCCAGCAGTTTATTGCGGGGGCAGACTGAAGCTTTCTTT.

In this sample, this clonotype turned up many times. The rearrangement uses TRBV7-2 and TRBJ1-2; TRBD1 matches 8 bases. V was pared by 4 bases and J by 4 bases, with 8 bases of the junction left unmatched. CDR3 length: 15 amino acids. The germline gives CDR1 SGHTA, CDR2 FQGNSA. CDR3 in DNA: TGTGCCAGCAGCTCCGGCGCAGGGGGCTTCTATGGCTACACCTTC. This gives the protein CASSSGAGGFYGYTF.

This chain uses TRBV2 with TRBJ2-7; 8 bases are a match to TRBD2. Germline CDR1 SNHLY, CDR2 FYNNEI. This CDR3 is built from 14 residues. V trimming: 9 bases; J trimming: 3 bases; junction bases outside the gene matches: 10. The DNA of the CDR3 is TGTGCCAGTAAGCAGGGAAGCGGGGGCTACGAGCAGTACTTC. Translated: CASKQGSGGYEQYF.

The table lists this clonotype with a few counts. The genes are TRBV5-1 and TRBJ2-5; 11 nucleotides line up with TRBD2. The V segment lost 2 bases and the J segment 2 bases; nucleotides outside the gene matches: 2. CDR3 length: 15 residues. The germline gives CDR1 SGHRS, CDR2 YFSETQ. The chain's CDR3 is CASSFGTSGQETQYF. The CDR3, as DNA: TGCGCCAGCAGCTTCGGGACTAGCGGTCAAGAGACCCAGTACTTC.

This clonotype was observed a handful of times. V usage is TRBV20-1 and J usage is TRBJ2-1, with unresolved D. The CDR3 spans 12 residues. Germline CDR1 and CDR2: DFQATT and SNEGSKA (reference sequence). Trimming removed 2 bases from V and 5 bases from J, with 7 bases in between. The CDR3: CSARPLDNEQFF. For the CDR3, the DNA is TGCAGTGCTAGACCCCTCGACAATGAGCAGTTCTTC.

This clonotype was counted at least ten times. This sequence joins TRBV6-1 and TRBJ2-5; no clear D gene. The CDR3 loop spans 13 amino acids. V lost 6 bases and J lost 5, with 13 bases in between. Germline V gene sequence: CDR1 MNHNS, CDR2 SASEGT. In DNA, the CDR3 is TGTGCCAGCAGGGGCAGCTTGGGGGAGACCCAGTACTTC. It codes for CASRGSLGETQYF.

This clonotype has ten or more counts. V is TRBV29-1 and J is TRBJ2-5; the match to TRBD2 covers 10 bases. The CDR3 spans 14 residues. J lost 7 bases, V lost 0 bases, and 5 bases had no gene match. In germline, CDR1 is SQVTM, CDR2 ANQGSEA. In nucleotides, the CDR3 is TGCAGCGTTGAAGACGTCCAGCGGGGGGGGACCCAGTACTTC. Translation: CSVEDVQRGGTQYF.

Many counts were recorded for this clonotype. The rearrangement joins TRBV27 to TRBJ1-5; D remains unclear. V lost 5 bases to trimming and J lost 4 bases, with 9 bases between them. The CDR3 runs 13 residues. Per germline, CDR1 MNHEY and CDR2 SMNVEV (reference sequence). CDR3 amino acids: CASSQRLNQPQHF. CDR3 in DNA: TGTGCCAGCAGTCAAAGGTTGAATCAGCCCCAGCATTTT.

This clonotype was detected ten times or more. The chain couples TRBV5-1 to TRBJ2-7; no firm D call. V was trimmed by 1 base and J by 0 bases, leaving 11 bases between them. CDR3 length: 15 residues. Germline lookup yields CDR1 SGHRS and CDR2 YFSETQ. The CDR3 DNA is TGCGCCAGCAGCTTGAGGGCTGAAAGCTCCTACGAGCAGTACTTC. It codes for CASSLRAESSYEQYF.

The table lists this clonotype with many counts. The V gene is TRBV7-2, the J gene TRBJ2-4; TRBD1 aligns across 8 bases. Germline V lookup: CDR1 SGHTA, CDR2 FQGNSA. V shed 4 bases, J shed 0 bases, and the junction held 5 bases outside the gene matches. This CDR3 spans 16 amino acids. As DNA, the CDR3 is TGTGCCAGCAGCTCCCCAGGGGGCTTAGCCAAAAACATTCAGTACTTC. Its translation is CASSSPGGLAKNIQYF.

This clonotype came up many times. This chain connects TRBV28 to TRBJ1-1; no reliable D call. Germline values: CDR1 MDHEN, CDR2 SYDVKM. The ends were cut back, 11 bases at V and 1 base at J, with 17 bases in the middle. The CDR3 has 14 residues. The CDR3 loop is CAARMEMRNTEAFF. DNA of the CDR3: TGTGCCGCACGAATGGAGATGAGGAACACTGAAGCTTTCTTT.